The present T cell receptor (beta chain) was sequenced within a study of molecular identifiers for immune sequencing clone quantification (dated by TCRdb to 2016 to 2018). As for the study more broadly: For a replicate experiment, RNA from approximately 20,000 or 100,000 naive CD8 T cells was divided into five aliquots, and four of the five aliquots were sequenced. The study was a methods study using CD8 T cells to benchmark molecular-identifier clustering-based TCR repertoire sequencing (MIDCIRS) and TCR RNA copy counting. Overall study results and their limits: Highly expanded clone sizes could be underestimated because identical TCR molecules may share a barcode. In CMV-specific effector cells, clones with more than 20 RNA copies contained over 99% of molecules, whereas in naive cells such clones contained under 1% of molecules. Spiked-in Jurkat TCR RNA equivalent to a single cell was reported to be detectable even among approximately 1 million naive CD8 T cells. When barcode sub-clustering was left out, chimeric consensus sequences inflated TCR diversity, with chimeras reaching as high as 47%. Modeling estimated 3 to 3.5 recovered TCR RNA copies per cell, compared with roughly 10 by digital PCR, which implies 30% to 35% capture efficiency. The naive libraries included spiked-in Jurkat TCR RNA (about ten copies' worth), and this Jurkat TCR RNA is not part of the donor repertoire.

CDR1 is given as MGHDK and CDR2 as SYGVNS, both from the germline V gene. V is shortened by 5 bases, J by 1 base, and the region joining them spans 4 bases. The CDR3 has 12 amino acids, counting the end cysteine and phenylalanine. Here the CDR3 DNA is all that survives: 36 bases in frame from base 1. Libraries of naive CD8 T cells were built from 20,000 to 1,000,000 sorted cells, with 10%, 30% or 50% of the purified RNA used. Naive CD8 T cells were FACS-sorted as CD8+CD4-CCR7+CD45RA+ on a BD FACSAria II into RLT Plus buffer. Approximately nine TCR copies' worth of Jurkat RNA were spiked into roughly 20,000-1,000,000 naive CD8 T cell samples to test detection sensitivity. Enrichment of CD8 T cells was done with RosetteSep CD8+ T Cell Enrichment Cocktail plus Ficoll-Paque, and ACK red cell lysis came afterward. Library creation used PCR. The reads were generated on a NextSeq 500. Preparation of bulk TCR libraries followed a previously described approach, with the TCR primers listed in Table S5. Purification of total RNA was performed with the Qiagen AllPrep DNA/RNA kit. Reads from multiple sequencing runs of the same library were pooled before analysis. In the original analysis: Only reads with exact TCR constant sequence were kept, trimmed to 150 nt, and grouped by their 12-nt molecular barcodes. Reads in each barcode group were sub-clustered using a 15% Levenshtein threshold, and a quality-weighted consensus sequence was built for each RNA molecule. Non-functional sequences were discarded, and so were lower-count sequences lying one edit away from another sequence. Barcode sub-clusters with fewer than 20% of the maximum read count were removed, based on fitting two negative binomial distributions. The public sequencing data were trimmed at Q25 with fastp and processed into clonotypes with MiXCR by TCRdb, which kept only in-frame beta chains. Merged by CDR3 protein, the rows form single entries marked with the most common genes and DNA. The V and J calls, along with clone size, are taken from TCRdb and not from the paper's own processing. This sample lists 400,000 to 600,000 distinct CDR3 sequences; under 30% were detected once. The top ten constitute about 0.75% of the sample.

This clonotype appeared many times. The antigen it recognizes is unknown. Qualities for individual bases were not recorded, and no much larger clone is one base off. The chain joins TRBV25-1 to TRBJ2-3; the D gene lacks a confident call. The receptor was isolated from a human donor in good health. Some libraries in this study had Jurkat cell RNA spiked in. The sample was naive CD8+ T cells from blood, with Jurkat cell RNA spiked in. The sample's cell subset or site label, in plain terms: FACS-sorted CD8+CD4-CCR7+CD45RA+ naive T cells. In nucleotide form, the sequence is TGTGCCAGCAGTTGGGGCACAGATACGCAGTATTTT. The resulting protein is CASSWGTDTQYF.